This record covers a single T cell receptor (beta chain). TCRdb reprocessed the 5' RACE reads, with one entry per CDR3 protein and no DNA. The sample table sets out some 83,000 distinct CDR3 sequences. This record comes from a study of monozygotic twins with inflammatory bowel disease. The sample consisted of blood. The receptor comes from a human donor with ulcerative colitis or Crohn's disease, or a healthy co-twin of an affected twin (not recorded which).

The CDR3 region is CASSPGGAGYNEQFF. The V call is TRBV7-2, the J call TRBJ2-1; TCRdb's D gene call, TRBD2, goes unchecked for lack of DNA. The length of the CDR3 is 15 residues. CDR1 is SGHTA and CDR2 is FQGNSA in the germline V gene.